The clone carrying this T cell receptor (beta chain) was recorded at least ten times. TCRdb recomputed calls from the RACE reads with MiXCR, one row per CDR3 protein. The table has about 380,000 distinct CDR3 sequences, more than 4.5% seen once. This sample stems from a study of human T cells and chemical hapten exposure. Overall study: Sensitization employed 2% DPC on approximately 2 cm by approximately 2 cm of upper inner arm skin. Diphenylcyclopropenone was applied weekly to patients' scalps across the roughly 25-week study.

J gave up 11 bases and V 2 bases, and 7 bases lay outside the gene matches. The CDR3 has 14 amino acids. CDR1 is KGHSH and CDR2 is LQKENI in the germline V gene. Noted time point: patch test 1, 2 weeks after DPC sensitization. Treatment meaning: therapeutic diphenylcyclopropenone sensitization with weekly scalp DPC. Blood collection happened ahead of applying each patch test. The origin of this receptor is a woman between 45 and 60 years old with alopecia areata. Some clones in this sample may be carry-over from other donors' samples. This chain joins TRBV18 and TRBJ1-1; 11 positions match TRBD1. The source was whole blood, collected in connection with sensitization to the hapten diphenylcyclopropenone (DPC). CDR3 residues: CASSPYGQGAGAFF. CDR3 coding DNA: TGTGCCAGCTCACCATACGGACAGGGGGCAGGGGCTTTCTTT.